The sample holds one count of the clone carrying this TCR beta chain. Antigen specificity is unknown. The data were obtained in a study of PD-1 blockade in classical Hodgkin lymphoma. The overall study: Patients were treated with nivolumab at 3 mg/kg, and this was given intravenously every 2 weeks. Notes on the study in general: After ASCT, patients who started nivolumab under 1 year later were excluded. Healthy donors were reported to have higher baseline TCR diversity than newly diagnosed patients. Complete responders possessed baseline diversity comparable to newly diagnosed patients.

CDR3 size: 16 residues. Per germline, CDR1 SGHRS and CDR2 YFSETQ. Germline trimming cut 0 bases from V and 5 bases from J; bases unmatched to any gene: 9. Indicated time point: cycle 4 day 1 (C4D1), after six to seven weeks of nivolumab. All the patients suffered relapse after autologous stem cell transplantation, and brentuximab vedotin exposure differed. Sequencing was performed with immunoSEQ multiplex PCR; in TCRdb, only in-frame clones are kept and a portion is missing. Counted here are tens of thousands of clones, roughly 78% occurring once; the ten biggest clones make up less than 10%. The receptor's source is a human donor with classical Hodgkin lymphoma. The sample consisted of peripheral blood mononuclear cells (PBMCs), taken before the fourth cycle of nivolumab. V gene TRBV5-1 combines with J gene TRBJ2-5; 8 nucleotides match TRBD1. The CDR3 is CASSLATSTGVETQYF. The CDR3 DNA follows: TGCGCCAGCAGCTTGGCCACCTCGACAGGGGTTGAGACCCAGTACTTC.